Following are 19 T cell receptor beta chains from one sample sequenced in a study of T cell changes during pregnancy in multiple sclerosis. Profiled with immunoSEQ multiplex PCR; TCRdb holds only in-frame clones, not every one. The data contain approximately 50,000 clones, approximately 90% of them singletons. The sample was peripheral blood, taken in the second trimester of pregnancy. The source is a female donor with multiple sclerosis, enrolled in a pregnancy study.

The J gene is TRBJ1-5, the V gene TRBV12-5; the D is unclear. The V end was cut by 5 bases, the J end by 6 bases, with 14 bases between. Germline CDR1 LGHNT, CDR2 FRNRAP. This CDR3 has 14 residues. The CDR3 sequence is CASGPITGSQPQHF. The DNA of the CDR3 is TGTGCTAGTGGTCCAATAACGGGGAGTCAGCCCCAGCATTTT.

This chain connects TRBV4-3 to TRBJ2-3; maybe TRBD2 (6 bases). V lost 0 bases and J 0 bases, leaving 10 bases between the germline ends. The CDR3 has 16 residues. Germline CDR1 reads LGHNA; CDR2 reads YSLEER. The CDR3 DNA reads as TGCGCCAGCAGCCAAGATCTTGGGGGGAGCACAGATACGCAGTATTTT. Amino acid sequence: CASSQDLGGSTDTQYF.

The chain recombines TRBV6-1 with TRBJ1-2; TRBD1 might be the D (5 bases). The CDR3 spans 14 residues. V lost 1 base and J lost 3, with 9 bases in between. The germline CDR1 and CDR2 sequences are MNHNS and SASEGT. CDR3 region: CASSEDRGYYGYTF. The CDR3 nucleotides are TGTGCCAGCAGTGAAGATCGGGGGTACTATGGCTACACCTTC.

The V gene is TRBV19, the J gene TRBJ2-1, with TRBD2 matching over 8 bases. This CDR3 comprises 16 residues. After removal of 4 bases from V and 0 bases from J, the junction contained 5 bases not matched to a gene. The germline V gene encodes CDR1 LNHDA and CDR2 SQIVND (reference sequence). The CDR3 DNA reads TGTGCCAGTAGTACGGTCGGGAGGGGCTCCTACAATGAGCAGTTCTTC. Its translation is CASSTVGRGSYNEQFF.

The V gene is TRBV18, the J gene TRBJ2-7, with D tentatively TRBD2 (6 bases). V dropped 1 base and J dropped 5 bases, with 15 bases sitting between them. The CDR3 contains 15 residues. Germline loops: CDR1 KGHSH, CDR2 LQKENI. Here the CDR3 DNA reads TGTGCCAGCTCACCACAGGGACTCCGAACTAACGAGCAGTACTTC. Protein product: CASSPQGLRTNEQYF.

The chain links TRBV27 to TRBJ1-2; 7 bases fit TRBD1. V dropped 3 bases and J dropped 6; count of bases not matched to a gene: 10. This CDR3 has 15 residues. Germline V gene sequence: CDR1 MNHEY, CDR2 SMNVEV (reference sequence). CDR3 residues: CASSFIQGGQDGYTF. The CDR3 DNA reads TGTGCCAGCAGTTTCATTCAGGGGGGTCAGGATGGCTACACCTTC.

V is TRBV7-2 and J is TRBJ1-2; D is unresolved. The CDR3 consists of 15 residues. Germline-derived CDR1 and CDR2 are SGHTA and FQGNSA. V shed 4 bases and J shed 0 bases, with 12 bases lying between them. CDR3 protein: CASSSTSFANYGYTF. The CDR3 nucleotides are TGTGCCAGCAGCTCGACATCGTTCGCTAACTATGGCTACACCTTC.

The V gene is TRBV11-3, the J gene TRBJ2-2; 8 bases line up with TRBD2. Germline assignment: CDR1 SGHNT and CDR2 YENEEA. The J segment lost 3 bases and the V segment lost 0 bases, leaving 6 bases of the junction unmatched. This CDR3 region has 17 residues. CDR3 loop: CASSLDSTSGYTGELFF. The CDR3 DNA sequence: TGTGCCAGCAGCTTAGACTCCACTAGCGGTTACACCGGGGAGCTGTTTTTT.

This chain joins TRBV5-4 and TRBJ2-2, with 11 bases lining up with TRBD1. The junction had 5 bases not matched to a gene; V was cut back by 4 bases and J by 0 bases. Looked up from germline, CDR1 is SGHNT and CDR2 is YYREEE (reference sequence). The CDR3 consists of 17 residues. The CDR3 coding sequence is TGTGCCAGCAGCACCGGACAGGGGGCGTCGAACACCGGGGAGCTGTTTTTT. As protein: CASSTGQGASNTGELFF.

The chain recombines TRBV6-4 with TRBJ2-1, with TRBD2 matching 11 bases. CDR1 MRHNA and CDR2 SNTAGT come from the germline V gene. J gave up 5 bases and V 3 bases, and 6 bases lay outside the gene matches. CDR3 length: 16 amino acids. The CDR3: CASSESETSGDNEQFF. CDR3 nucleotides: TGTGCCAGCAGTGAGTCCGAGACTAGCGGGGACAATGAGCAGTTCTTC.

This chain joins TRBV4-3 and TRBJ2-2; 8 bases are a match to TRBD1. CDR3 length: 16 amino acids. CDR1 LGHNA and CDR2 YSLEER come from the germline V gene. V was pared by 5 bases and J by 4 bases, with 9 bases of the junction left unmatched. CDR3 DNA: TGCGCCAGCAGCGTAGAGCAGGGGGCGCCCACCGGGGAGCTGTTTTTT. Amino acid sequence: CASSVEQGAPTGELFF.

This clone is a singleton in its sample. The V call is TRBV4-2, the J call TRBJ1-2, with 10 bases matching TRBD1. The germline V gene encodes CDR1 LGHNA and CDR2 YNFKEQ. The CDR3 totals 15 residues. V was pared by 0 bases and J by 5 bases, with 3 bases of the junction left unmatched. The CDR3 is CASSQDGTGVYGYTF. Here the CDR3 DNA reads TGTGCCAGCAGCCAAGATGGGACAGGGGTTTATGGCTACACCTTC.

The genes are TRBV10-3 and TRBJ1-2; a possible D gene is TRBD1 (5 bases). CDR3 length: 15 residues. The V end was cut by 4 bases, the J end by 2 bases, with 14 bases between. The germline V gene has CDR1 ENHRY and CDR2 SYGVKD. The CDR3 protein is CAISGGTRTNYGYTF. CDR3 bases: TGTGCCATCAGTGGCGGGACCAGGACAAACTATGGCTACACCTTC.

The rearrangement joins TRBV5-4 to TRBJ2-1; D uncertain. Trimming left V 0 bases short and J 5 bases short, with 6 bases between. CDR3 length: 13 amino acids. The germline V gene has CDR1 SGHNT and CDR2 YYREEE (reference sequence). The CDR3 protein is CASSLVQNNEQFF. CDR3 coding DNA: TGTGCCAGCAGCTTGGTCCAGAACAATGAGCAGTTCTTC.

DNA of the CDR3: TGTGCTAGTGGAGTACGGCCCGGTTTGGTACTGCTAGCGGGGGCCCGCAAGGACGGGGAGCTGTTTTTT. It translates to CASGVRPGLVLLAGARKDGELFF. This chain links TRBV12-5 with TRBJ2-2, with 10 bases that match TRBD2. The CDR3 covers 23 residues. The germline V gene encodes CDR1 LGHNT and CDR2 FRNRAP. V shed 6 bases, J shed 7 bases, and the junction held 32 bases outside the gene matches.

The chain is built from TRBV29-1 and TRBJ2-5; D gene unclear. CDR1 and CDR2 from the germline V gene are SQVTM and ANQGSEA. CDR3 length: 10 residues. V gave up 7 bases and J gave up 5 bases, with 8 bases separating them. The CDR3 DNA reads TGCAGCGCCGAGTGGGAGACCCAGTACTTC. Translation gives CSAEWETQYF.

V usage is TRBV9 and J usage is TRBJ2-3; 11 nucleotides line up with TRBD2. V was clipped by 3 bases and J by 1 base; unmatched bases: 4. Germline V lookup: CDR1 SGDLS, CDR2 YYNGEE. The CDR3 runs 16 residues. CDR3 nucleotide sequence: TGTGCCAGCAGCGCGGGACTAGCGGTAGGCACAGATACGCAGTATTTT. This codes for CASSAGLAVGTDTQYF.

The V gene is TRBV9, the J gene TRBJ1-1; TRBD1 is a possible D gene (6 bases). This CDR3 contains 14 residues. CDR1 is SGDLS and CDR2 is YYNGEE in the germline V gene. V lost 6 bases and J lost 7, with 19 bases in between. CDR3 sequence reads: CASKRGREGGEAFF. The CDR3 DNA sequence: TGTGCCAGCAAGAGGGGGAGGGAGGGCGGTGAAGCTTTCTTT.

The rearrangement joins TRBV11-2 to TRBJ2-1, with 12 bases identical to TRBD2. Trimming cost V 5 bases and J 5 bases; bases outside gene matches: 7. Germline V gives CDR1 SGHAT, CDR2 FQNNGV. The CDR3 has 16 amino acids. The CDR3 sequence: CASSRRTSGTNNEQFF. The DNA for the CDR3 is TGTGCCAGCAGCCGTAGGACTAGCGGGACCAACAATGAGCAGTTCTTC.